This T cell receptor beta chain originates from a study of CD8 T cells in Susac syndrome. RNA in amounts of roughly 0.5 to 1 ug was reverse transcribed with random hexamers. From the immunoSEQ multiplex PCR reads, TCRdb called clonotypes with MiXCR, one entry per CDR3 protein. The sample shows about 180,000 distinct CDR3 sequences, around 93% of them seen only once. Losses at the gene ends were 1 base for V and 4 bases for J; bases not matched to a gene: 3. The CDR3 extends over 14 amino acids. Germline CDR1 and CDR2: SNHLY and FYNNEI. The V call is TRBV2, the J call TRBJ2-5; 7 nucleotides align to TRBD1. The sample comprised CD4+ T cells from PBMCs. The sequence derives from a human donor with multiple sclerosis. The CDR3 spells CASSEVAGGETQYF. The CDR3 DNA is TGTGCCAGCAGTGAAGTAGCAGGGGGAGAGACCCAGTACTTC.